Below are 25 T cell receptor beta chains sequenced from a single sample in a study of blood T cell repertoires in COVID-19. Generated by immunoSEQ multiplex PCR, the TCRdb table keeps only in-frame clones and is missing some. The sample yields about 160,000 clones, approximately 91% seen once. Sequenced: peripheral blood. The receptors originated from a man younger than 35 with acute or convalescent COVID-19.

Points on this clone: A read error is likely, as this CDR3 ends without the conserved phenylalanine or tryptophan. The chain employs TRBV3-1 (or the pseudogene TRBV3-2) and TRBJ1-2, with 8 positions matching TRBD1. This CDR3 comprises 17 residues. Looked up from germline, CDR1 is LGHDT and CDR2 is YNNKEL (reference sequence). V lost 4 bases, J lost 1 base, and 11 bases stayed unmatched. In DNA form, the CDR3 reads TGTGCCAGCAGCCCAATTTTACCCGGGACAGGTAACTATGGCTACACCCTC. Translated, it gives CASSPILPGTGNYGYTL.

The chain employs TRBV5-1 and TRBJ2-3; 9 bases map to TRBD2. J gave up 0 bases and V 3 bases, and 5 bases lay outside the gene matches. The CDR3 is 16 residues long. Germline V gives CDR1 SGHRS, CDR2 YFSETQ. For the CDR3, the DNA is TGCGCCAGCAGCTCGGGACTAGCCCGGAGCACAGATACGCAGTATTTT. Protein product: CASSSGLARSTDTQYF.

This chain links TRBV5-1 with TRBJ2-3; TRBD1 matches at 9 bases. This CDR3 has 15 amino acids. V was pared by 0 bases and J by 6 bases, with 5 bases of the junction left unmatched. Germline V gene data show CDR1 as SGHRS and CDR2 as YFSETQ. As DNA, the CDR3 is TGCGCCAGCAGCTTGGGACAGGGGGTTTCGGATACGCAGTATTTT. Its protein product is CASSLGQGVSDTQYF.

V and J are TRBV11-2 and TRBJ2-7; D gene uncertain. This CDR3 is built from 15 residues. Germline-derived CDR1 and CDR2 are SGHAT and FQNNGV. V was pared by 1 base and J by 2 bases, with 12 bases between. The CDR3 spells CASSLVGGYAYEQYF. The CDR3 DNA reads TGTGCCAGCAGCTTAGTAGGCGGATACGCCTACGAGCAGTACTTC.

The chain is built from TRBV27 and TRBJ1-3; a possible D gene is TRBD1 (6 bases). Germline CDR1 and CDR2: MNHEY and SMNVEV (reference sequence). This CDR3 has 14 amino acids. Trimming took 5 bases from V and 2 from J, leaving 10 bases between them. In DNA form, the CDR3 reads TGTGCCAGCAGTCTCCAGGGGACTGGAAACACCATATATTTT. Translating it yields CASSLQGTGNTIYF.

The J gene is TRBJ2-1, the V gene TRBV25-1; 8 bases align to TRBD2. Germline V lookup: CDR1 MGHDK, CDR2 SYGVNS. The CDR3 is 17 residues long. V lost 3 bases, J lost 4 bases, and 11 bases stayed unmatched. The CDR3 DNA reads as TGTGCCAGCAGTGACCGTTCGATGGTAGCGGGGTACAATGAGCAGTTCTTC. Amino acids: CASSDRSMVAGYNEQFF.

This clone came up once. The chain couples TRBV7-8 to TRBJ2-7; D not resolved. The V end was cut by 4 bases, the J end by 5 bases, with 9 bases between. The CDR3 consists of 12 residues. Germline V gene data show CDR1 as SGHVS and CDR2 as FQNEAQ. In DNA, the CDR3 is TGTGCCAGCAGCTCGGATCAGGACGAGCAGTACTTC. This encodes CASSSDQDEQYF.

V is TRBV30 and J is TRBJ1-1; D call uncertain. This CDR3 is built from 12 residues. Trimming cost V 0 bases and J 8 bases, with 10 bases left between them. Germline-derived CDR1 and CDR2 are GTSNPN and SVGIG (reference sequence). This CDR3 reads CAWSVSGVEAFF. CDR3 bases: TGTGCCTGGAGTGTTAGCGGGGTAGAAGCTTTCTTT.

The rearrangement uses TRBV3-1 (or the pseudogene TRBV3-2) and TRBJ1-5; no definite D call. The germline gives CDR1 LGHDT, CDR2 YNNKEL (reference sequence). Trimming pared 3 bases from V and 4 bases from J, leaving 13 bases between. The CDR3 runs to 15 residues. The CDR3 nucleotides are TGTGCCAGCAGCCATGCTGGACGGGAGAATCAGCCCCAGCATTTT. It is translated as CASSHAGRENQPQHF.

CDR3 sequence (DNA): TGTGCCACCAGTGATTTGGGCAGTTCAGCCTACAATGAGCAGTTCTTC. It encodes CATSDLGSSAYNEQFF. The V gene is TRBV24-1, the J gene TRBJ2-1; no clear D. Germline loops: CDR1 KGHDR, CDR2 SFDVKD. CDR3 length: 16 residues. V lost 0 bases, J lost 2 bases, and 10 bases lay in between.

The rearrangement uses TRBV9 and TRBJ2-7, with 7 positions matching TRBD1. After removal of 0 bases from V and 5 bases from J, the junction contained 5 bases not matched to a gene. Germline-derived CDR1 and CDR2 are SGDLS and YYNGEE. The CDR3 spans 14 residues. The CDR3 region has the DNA TGTGCCAGCAGCGTAGAAAGGACAGGCCACGAGCAGTACTTC. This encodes CASSVERTGHEQYF.

In DNA form, the CDR3 reads TGTGCCACCAGTGATTTGATGAGGAAGCAGTACTTC. This sequence encodes CATSDLMRKQYF. The chain carries TRBV24-1 and TRBJ2-7; no clear D. The germline V gene encodes CDR1 KGHDR and CDR2 SFDVKD. The CDR3 contains 12 residues. V was cut by 0 bases and J by 8 bases, with 7 bases left in between.

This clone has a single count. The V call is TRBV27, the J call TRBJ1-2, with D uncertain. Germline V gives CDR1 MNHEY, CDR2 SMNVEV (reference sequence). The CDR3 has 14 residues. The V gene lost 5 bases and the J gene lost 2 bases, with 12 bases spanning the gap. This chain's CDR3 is CASSPRTGNYGYTF. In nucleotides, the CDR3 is TGTGCCAGCAGTCCTCGGACGGGGAACTATGGCTACACCTTC.

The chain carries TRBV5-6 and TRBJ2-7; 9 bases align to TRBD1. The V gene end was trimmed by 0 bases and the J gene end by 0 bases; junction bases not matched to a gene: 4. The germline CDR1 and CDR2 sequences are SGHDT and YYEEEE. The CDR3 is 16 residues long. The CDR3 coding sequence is TGTGCCAGCAGCTTGGTGGGGACAGGGATCTCCTACGAGCAGTACTTC. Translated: CASSLVGTGISYEQYF.

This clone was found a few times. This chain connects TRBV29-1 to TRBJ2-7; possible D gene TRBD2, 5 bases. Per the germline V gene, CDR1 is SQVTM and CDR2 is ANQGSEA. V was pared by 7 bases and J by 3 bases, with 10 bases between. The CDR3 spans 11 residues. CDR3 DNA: TGCAGCGCGAGAGAGGGCTACGAGCAGTACTTC. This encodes CSAREGYEQYF.

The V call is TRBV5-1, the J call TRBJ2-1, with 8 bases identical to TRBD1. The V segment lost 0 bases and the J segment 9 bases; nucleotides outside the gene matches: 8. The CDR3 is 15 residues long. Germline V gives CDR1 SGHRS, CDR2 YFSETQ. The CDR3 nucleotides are TGCGCCAGCAGCTTGGTGACAGGGGAAAGAGGTGAGCAGTTCTTC. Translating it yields CASSLVTGERGEQFF.

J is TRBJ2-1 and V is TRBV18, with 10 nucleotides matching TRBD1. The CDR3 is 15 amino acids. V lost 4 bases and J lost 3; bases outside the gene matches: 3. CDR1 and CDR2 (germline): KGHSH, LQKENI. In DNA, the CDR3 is TGTGCCAGCTCACGAGGACAGGGGGACTACAATGAGCAGTTCTTC. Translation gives CASSRGQGDYNEQFF. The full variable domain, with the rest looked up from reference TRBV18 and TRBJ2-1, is NAGVMQNPRHLVRRRGQEARLRCSPMKGHSHVYWYRQLPEEGLKFMVYLQKENIIDESGMPKERFSAEFPKEGPSILRIQQVVRGDSAAYFCASSRGQGDYNEQFFGPGTRLTVL.

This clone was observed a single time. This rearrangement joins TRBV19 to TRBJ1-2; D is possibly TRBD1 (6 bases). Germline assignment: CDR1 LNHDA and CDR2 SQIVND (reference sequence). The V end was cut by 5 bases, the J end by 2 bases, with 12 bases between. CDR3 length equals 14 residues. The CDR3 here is CASSFGQTNYGYTF. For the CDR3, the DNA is TGTGCCAGTAGTTTCGGACAGACGAACTATGGCTACACCTTC.

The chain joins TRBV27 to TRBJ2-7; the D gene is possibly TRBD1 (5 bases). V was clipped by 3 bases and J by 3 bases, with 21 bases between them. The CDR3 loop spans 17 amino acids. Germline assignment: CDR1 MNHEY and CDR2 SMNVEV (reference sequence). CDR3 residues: CASSLGPSFGSYYEQYF. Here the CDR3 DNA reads TGTGCCAGCAGTTTGGGGCCGTCCTTTGGTTCATACTACGAGCAGTACTTC.

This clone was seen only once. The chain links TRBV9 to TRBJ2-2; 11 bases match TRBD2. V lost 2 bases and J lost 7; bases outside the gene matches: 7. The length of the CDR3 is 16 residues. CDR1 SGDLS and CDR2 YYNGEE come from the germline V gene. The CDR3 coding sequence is TGTGCCAGCAGCGTGCGTAGCGGGGGGGACTTCGGGGAGCTGTTTTTT. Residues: CASSVRSGGDFGELFF.

Here the CDR3 reads CASSSSTSLSEQYF. CDR3 in DNA: TGTGCCAGCAGCTCCTCGACTAGCTTGAGCGAGCAGTACTTC. The gene calls are TRBV13 and TRBJ2-7; 7 nucleotides align to TRBD2. Germline lookup yields CDR1 PRHDT and CDR2 FYEKMQ (reference sequence). V dropped 4 bases and J dropped 6; count of bases not matched to a gene: 9. CDR3 length equals 14 residues.

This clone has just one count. The DNA of the CDR3 is TGTGCCAGCAAGGACAGGGAGAACACTGAAGCTTTCTTT. Its translation: CASKDRENTEAFF. The V gene is TRBV14, the J gene TRBJ1-1, with 8 bases that match TRBD1. The CDR3 loop spans 13 amino acids. Germline V gene lookup returns CDR1 SGHDN and CDR2 FVKESK. Trimming cost V 7 bases and J 1 base; bases outside gene matches: 2.

The CDR3 sequence: CASSSWGRGGTGELFF. CDR3 nucleotide sequence: TGTGCCAGCAGCTCGTGGGGGCGGGGGGGCACCGGGGAGCTGTTTTTT. The V call is TRBV5-5, the J call TRBJ2-2; 9 positions agree with TRBD2. Germline-derived CDR1 and CDR2 are SGHKS and YYEKEE (reference sequence). V was clipped by 3 bases and J by 4 bases; unmatched bases: 7. The CDR3 is made up of 16 amino acids.

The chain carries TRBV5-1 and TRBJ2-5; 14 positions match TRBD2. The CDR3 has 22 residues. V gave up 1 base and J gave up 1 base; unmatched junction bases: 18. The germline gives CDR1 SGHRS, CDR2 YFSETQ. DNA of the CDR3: TGCGCCAGCAGCTTGTTCGCCCCCGGGACTAGCGGGAGTCCGGATTCCCAAGAGACCCAGTACTTC. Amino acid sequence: CASSLFAPGTSGSPDSQETQYF.

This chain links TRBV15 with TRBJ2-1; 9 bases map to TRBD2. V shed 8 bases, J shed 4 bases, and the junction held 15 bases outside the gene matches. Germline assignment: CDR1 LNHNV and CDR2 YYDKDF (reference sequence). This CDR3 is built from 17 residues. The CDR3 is CATEGGTSLFQYNEQFF. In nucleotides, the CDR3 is TGTGCCACCGAAGGGGGGACTAGCCTTTTCCAGTACAATGAGCAGTTCTTC.